The next 14 T cell receptor beta chains were all read from a single sample in a study of blood T cells in healthy people across ages (dated by TCRdb to 2013 to 2016). Library preparation was by 5' RACE. TCRdb lists the instrument as Illumina HiSeq 2500. A second PCR of roughly 6 to 11 cycles was performed with a sample-barcoded 5' primer and a J-beta primer mix. The public reads were quality trimmed at Q25 with fastp and then assembled into clones with MiXCR by TCRdb, keeping productive beta chains. Each record represents a unique CDR3 protein, reported with the most common genes and DNA among its rows. The sample table records about 800,000 distinct CDR3 sequences; about 47% of these occur just once. 15% to 20% of the sample is in the top ten clones. Sequencing was carried out using blood. The receptors stem from a man at least 80 years old in good health.

As concerns this clonotype: This may be a read error, as it is one base from a much larger clone. The chain recombines TRBV20-1 with TRBJ2-4; D possibly corresponds to TRBD1 (5 bases). Per germline, CDR1 DFQATT and CDR2 SNEGSKA (reference sequence). This CDR3 comprises 15 residues. The CDR3 region has the DNA TGCAGTGCTAGAGAGCCCCAGGGTGGCAAAAGCATTCAGTACTTC. Translating gives CSAREPQGGKSIQYF.

As regards this clonotype: The conserved phenylalanine or tryptophan is not found at the CDR3 terminus, so this likely reflects a read error. The V call is TRBV12-3 or TRBV12-4, the J call TRBJ2-7; D remains unclear. This CDR3 is 15 amino acids long. V lost 5 bases to trimming and J lost 2 bases, with 16 bases between them. CDR3 loop: CASSPMPAQTYEQYL. CDR3 nucleotides: TGTGCCAGCAGTCCCATGCCTGCGCAGACCTACGAGCAGTACTTA.

The rearrangement links TRBV4-2 to TRBJ2-7; 7 bases map to TRBD2. Looked up from germline, CDR1 is LGHNA and CDR2 is YNFKEQ. This CDR3 contains 16 residues. J lost 8 bases, V lost 0 bases, and 13 bases had no gene match. In DNA, the CDR3 is TGTGCCAGCAGCCAAGACGGGGCGGGAGCTTTCAACAAGCAGTACTTC. This translates into CASSQDGAGAFNKQYF.

The chain carries TRBV4-3 and TRBJ1-6; no definite D call. CDR1 is LGHNA, CDR2 YSLEER, per germline. The CDR3 sequence is 17 residues long. Trimming took off 0 bases at V and 6 bases at J, with 15 bases between the two ends. This CDR3 reads CASSQDPARTINSPLHF. The CDR3 DNA is TGCGCCAGCAGCCAAGATCCGGCACGAACGATTAATTCACCCCTCCACTTT.

Details on this clonotype: The junction departs from germline at one end; a sequencing error may be responsible. This chain's CDR3 is CASRTSSVHGEPFF. The CDR3 DNA reads TGTGCCAGCAGAACCTCTAGCGTTCACGGGGAGCCGTTTTTT. The rearrangement uses TRBV6-5 and TRBJ2-2; possible D gene TRBD2, 6 bases. Germline V gene sequence: CDR1 MNHEY, CDR2 SVGAGI. The length of the CDR3 is 14 residues.

The V gene is TRBV20-1, the J gene TRBJ1-2, with 8 bases that match TRBD1. The junction had 10 bases not matched to a gene; V was cut back by 6 bases and J by 7 bases. Germline V gene lookup returns CDR1 DFQATT and CDR2 SNEGSKA (reference sequence). This CDR3 region has 13 residues. The CDR3 region is CSATPQGVSGYTF. As DNA, the CDR3 is TGCAGTGCGACACCACAGGGGGTCAGTGGCTACACCTTC.

A word on this clonotype: A much larger clone lies one base from this, so it may be a read error. The V gene is TRBV29-1, the J gene TRBJ2-5; tentative D call: TRBD2 (5 bases). CDR3 length equals 13 residues. V was cut by 4 bases and J by 2 bases, with 11 bases left in between. Germline V CDR1 and CDR2: SQVTM, ANQGSEA. This CDR3 is CSVGTLVQETQYF. Here the CDR3 DNA reads TGCAGCGTTGGGACTTTAGTTCAAGAGACCCAGTACTTC.

This rearrangement joins TRBV20-1 to TRBJ2-4, with TRBD1 as a possible D gene (6 bases). With 5 bases removed from V and 6 bases from J, the gap between germline ends came to 11 bases. CDR3 length equals 12 residues. Germline CDR1 is DFQATT and CDR2 is SNEGSKA (reference sequence). The CDR3 spells CSAGGRGNIQYF. Written as DNA, the CDR3 is TGCAGTGCTGGGGGCCGGGGAAACATTCAGTACTTC.

A word on this clonotype: Just one base apart from a much larger clone, this may be a read error. J is TRBJ2-5 and V is TRBV28, with 7 bases aligning to TRBD1. CDR3 size: 12 residues. V lost 5 bases and J lost 11; bases outside the gene matches: 8. CDR1 is MDHEN and CDR2 is SYDVKM in the germline V gene. The DNA of the CDR3 is TGTGCCAGCAGTGAAGGGGGCATTGAGCAGTACTTC. Protein: CASSEGGIEQYF.

V and J are TRBV3-1 and TRBJ2-5; 9 bases line up with TRBD2. This CDR3 contains 15 residues. The J segment lost 5 bases and the V segment lost 1 base, leaving 5 bases of the junction unmatched. In germline, CDR1 is LGHDT, CDR2 YNNKEL (reference sequence). The CDR3 region has the DNA TGTGCCAGCAGCCAAGGTAGCGGGGGATCGGAGACCCAGTACTTC. This encodes CASSQGSGGSETQYF.

This clonotype occurred a few times. This chain uses TRBV5-1 with TRBJ2-7, with 12 bases fitting TRBD2. V gave up 6 bases and J gave up 5 bases; unmatched junction bases: 6. The CDR3 runs to 14 residues. The germline V gene has CDR1 SGHRS and CDR2 YFSETQ. CDR3 coding DNA: TGCGCCAGCAAGGGGCTAGCGGGAGGGGACGAGCAGTACTTC. The encoded protein is CASKGLAGGDEQYF.

The chain carries TRBV7-3 and TRBJ2-1; D call uncertain. The V end lost 1 base, the J end lost 8 bases, and 12 bases lay between the germline ends. From germline, CDR1 is SGHTA and CDR2 FQGTGA. This CDR3 has 14 amino acids. The CDR3 sequence: CASSLNPTSDEQFF. The CDR3 DNA reads TGTGCCAGCAGCTTAAATCCGACCTCGGATGAGCAGTTCTTC.

The V and J genes are TRBV3-1 and TRBJ2-3; weak D call: TRBD2 (6 bases). CDR1 is LGHDT and CDR2 is YNNKEL in the germline V gene (reference sequence). V lost 4 bases and J lost 8, with 19 bases in between. The CDR3 is made up of 15 amino acids. The CDR3 DNA reads TGTGCCAGCAGCCCACCCGGCGGGAACGGACGTACGCAGTATTTT. This codes for CASSPPGGNGRTQYF.

Regarding this clonotype: A much larger clone sits a single nucleotide away, making a read error possible. This sequence joins TRBV15 and TRBJ2-3; D is unresolved. The length of the CDR3 is 15 residues. V lost 2 bases and J lost 4, with 13 bases in between. Germline CDR1 reads LNHNV; CDR2 reads YYDKDF (reference sequence). For the CDR3, the DNA is TGTGCCACCAGCAGAAATCGCCGGAGCGCAGATACGCAGTATTTT. Its translation is CATSRNRRSADTQYF.